The rows below give T cell receptor beta chains drawn from one sample of a study of T cells in Graves' hyperthyroidism and ophthalmopathy. TCRdb passed the multiplex PCR reads through MiXCR, listing each CDR3 protein once. Here the sample spans 300,000 to 450,000 distinct CDR3 sequences, 14% being singletons. Material for sequencing was blood. These receptors all stem from a woman in her 30s with Graves' ophthalmopathy. Both conserved end residues are part of each CDR3. The D gene is left open where the match is weak. Rows give clone size only sometimes, using once, few, many, or a class for an expanded clone.

>many|.|15|TRBJ2-7|TRBV9
CASSVGGTASYEQYF
TGTGCCAGCAGCGTAGGCGGGACAGCTTCCTACGAGCAGTACTTC
>.|.|15|TRBJ2-5|TRBV3-1
CASSQRGGPRETQYF
TGTGCCAGCAGCCAACGAGGGGGACCTAGAGAGACCCAGTACTTC
>many|.|14|TRBJ2-1|TRBV5-1
CASSLWQGYNEQFF
TGCGCCAGCAGCTTGTGGCAGGGGTACAATGAGCAGTTCTTC
>many|TRBD1|16|TRBJ2-7|TRBV24-1
CATSDRGPPTIYEQYF
TGTGCCACCTCGGACAGGGGTCCACCTACTATCTACGAGCAGTACTTC
>many|.|14|TRBJ1-5|TRBV19
CASSRLNRDQPQHF
TGTGCCAGTAGCAGGCTCAACAGGGATCAGCCCCAGCATTTT
>many|.|14|TRBJ2-7|TRBV20-1
CSARRSGSWDEQYF
TGCAGTGCTAGACGGTCTGGATCATGGGACGAGCAGTACTTC
>many|.|16|TRBJ2-7|TRBV18
CASSSLFVGERDEQYF
TGTGCCAGCTCATCCCTTTTCGTGGGGGAACGCGACGAGCAGTACTTC
>many|TRBD1|17|TRBJ2-1|TRBV12-3/TRBV12-4
CASSFSRTGVSYNEQFF
TGTGCCAGCAGTTTTTCCCGGACAGGGGTCTCCTACAATGAGCAGTTCTTC
>many|.|11|TRBJ1-2|TRBV6-1
CASSLRITYTF
TGTGCCAGCAGTCTCAGAATAACGTACACCTTC
>many|TRBD2|16|TRBJ2-3|TRBV7-9
CASSLTLAGGTDTQYF
TGTGCCAGCAGCTTGACACTAGCGGGGGGGACAGATACGCAGTATTTT
>many|TRBD2|16|TRBJ2-3|TRBV12-3/TRBV12-4
CASSLVERGRTDTQYF
TGTGCCAGCAGTTTAGTAGAGCGGGGGCGCACAGATACGCAGTATTTT
>few|.|13|TRBJ1-1|TRBV15
CATSRSGVTEAFF
TGTGCCACCAGCAGGTCGGGGGTCACTGAAGCTTTCTTT
>many|TRBD1|14|TRBJ1-2|TRBV11-2
CASSPTQGAGGYTF
TGTGCCAGCAGCCCAACCCAGGGGGCGGGGGGCTACACCTTC
>many|.|17|TRBJ1-1|TRBV7-2
CASSPAGRLKLNTEAFF
TGTGCCAGCAGCCCGGCAGGGAGGTTGAAGTTGAACACTGAAGCTTTCTTT
>many|.|11|TRBJ2-3|TRBV27
CASTLLHTQYF
TGTGCCAGCACCCTATTACATACGCAGTATTTT
>few|.|17|TRBJ2-1|TRBV29-1
CSVEDYVDRSGYNEQFF
TGCAGCGTTGAAGATTATGTAGACAGGTCAGGCTACAATGAGCAGTTCTTC
>few|.|14|TRBJ2-1|TRBV20-1
CSLTGTQQNNEQFF
TGCAGTTTAACCGGGACCCAGCAAAACAATGAGCAGTTCTTC
>many|.|14|TRBJ1-2|TRBV3-1
CASSPSREADGYTF
TGTGCCAGCAGCCCAAGCAGGGAGGCTGATGGCTACACCTTC
>many|.|16|TRBJ1-1|TRBV3-1
CASSLRGGARDTEAFF
TGTGCCAGCAGCCTCCGGGGGGGGGCCCGCGACACTGAAGCTTTCTTT
>few|TRBD2|16|TRBJ2-7|TRBV7-6
CASSIGTSGGVYEQYF
TGTGCCAGCAGCATTGGGACTAGCGGGGGAGTATACGAGCAGTACTTC
>few|TRBD1|12|TRBJ2-5|TRBV20-1
CSARADREGENF
TGCAGTGCTAGAGCCGACAGGGAAGGAGAAAACTTC
>many|TRBD1|13|TRBJ1-1|TRBV11-3
CASSRNRGAEAFF
TGTGCCAGCAGCCGGAACAGGGGCGCTGAAGCTTTCTTT
>many|.|16|TRBJ1-6|TRBV27
CASSLEGSSYNSPLHF
TGTGCCAGCAGCTTAGAGGGGAGCTCCTATAATTCACCCCTCCACTTT
>many|TRBD1|13|TRBJ2-7|TRBV28
CASSPQGIYEQYF
TGTGCCAGCAGTCCACAGGGGATTTACGAGCAGTACTTC
>many|.|18|TRBJ2-1|TRBV4-1
CASSQDSEFHSSYNEQFF
TGCGCCAGCAGCCAAGATTCTGAATTCCATAGCTCCTACAATGAGCAGTTCTTC
>many|.|14|TRBJ2-7|TRBV2
CASLVRDKVNEQYF
TGTGCCAGCCTGGTCCGGGACAAGGTCAACGAGCAGTACTTC
>many|.|17|TRBJ1-3|TRBV3-1
CASSQVVGRPSGNTIYF
TGTGCCAGCAGCCAAGTGGTCGGCAGACCCTCTGGAAACACCATATATTTT
>many|TRBD2|17|TRBJ2-1|TRBV2
CASSEENVAGGLDEQFF
TGTGCCAGCAGTGAAGAAAATGTAGCGGGGGGTCTCGATGAGCAGTTCTTC
>.|.|13|TRBJ2-5|TRBV24-1
CATSGAGEETQYF
TGTGCCACCAGTGGGGCAGGCGAAGAGACCCAGTACTTC
>.|.|14|TRBJ2-7|TRBV7-2
CASSYSGQSYEQYF
TGTGCCAGCAGTTACTCGGGGCAGAGCTACGAGCAGTACTTC
>.|TRBD1|15|TRBJ1-1|TRBV27
CASSFIRTGNTEAFF
TGTGCCAGCAGTTTTATTAGGACAGGGAACACTGAAGCTTTCTTT
>many|.|14|TRBJ2-4|TRBV7-9
CASSLAGAKNIQYF
TGTGCCAGCAGCTTAGCAGGGGCCAAAAACATTCAGTACTTC
>many|.|13|TRBJ1-4|TRBV20-1
CSGSGNQTLQLFF
TGCAGTGGTTCCGGGAACCAAACTTTGCAACTGTTTTTT
>many|TRBD1|14|TRBJ1-1|TRBV7-9
CASGSGQYRTEAFF
TGTGCCAGCGGCTCGGGACAGTACCGCACTGAAGCTTTCTTT
>many|.|15|TRBJ1-2|TRBV4-2
CASSQDDNSIYGYTF
TGTGCCAGCAGCCAAGACGACAACTCCATTTATGGCTACACCTTC
>many|.|14|TRBJ1-2|TRBV15
CATSLDGASQFYTF
TGTGCCACCAGCCTCGATGGGGCCAGTCAGTTCTACACCTTC
>many|.|15|TRBJ1-3|TRBV7-9
CASSLVEGSGNTIYF
TGTGCCAGCAGCTTAGTCGAGGGGTCTGGAAACACCATATATTTT
>many|.|16|TRBJ2-2|TRBV3-1
CASSPATTQGPGELFF
TGTGCCAGCAGCCCCGCCACCACCCAGGGGCCCGGGGAGCTGTTTTTT
>many|TRBD2|18|TRBJ2-1|TRBV7-2
CASSSGLAGGRSCNEQFF
TGTGCCAGCAGCTCGGGACTAGCGGGGGGCAGGTCCTGCAATGAGCAGTTCTTC
>many|.|13|TRBJ1-2|TRBV18
CASSADSNYGYTF
TGTGCCAGCTCAGCGGACAGTAACTATGGCTACACCTTC
>many|.|13|TRBJ1-1|TRBV12-3/TRBV12-4
CASSVNRVTEAFF
TGTGCCAGCAGTGTAAACAGGGTGACTGAAGCTTTCTTT
>many|.|16|TRBJ2-2|TRBV20-1
CSAPRVVGFGTGELFF
TGCAGTGCTCCTCGGGTGGTGGGGTTTGGCACCGGGGAGCTGTTTTTT
>many|.|14|TRBJ2-7|TRBV3-1
CASRGTDRAYEQYF
TGTGCCAGCAGAGGGACTGACCGAGCCTACGAGCAGTACTTC
>many|.|14|TRBJ2-3|TRBV7-9
CASSRLGSTDTQYF
TGTGCCAGCAGCCGCCTGGGTAGCACAGATACGCAGTATTTT
>many|TRBD2|16|TRBJ2-1|TRBV3-1
CASSLGTSGGRNEQFF
TGTGCCAGCAGCCTCGGGACTAGCGGGGGGAGGAATGAGCAGTTCTTC
>many|.|14|TRBJ2-5|TRBV6-1
CASSNGVYQETQYF
TGTGCCAGCAGTAACGGGGTTTATCAAGAGACCCAGTACTTC
>few|.|15|TRBJ2-7|TRBV7-9
CASSGVANRDYEQYF
TGTGCCAGCAGCGGGGTGGCGAACAGGGACTACGAGCAGTACTTC
>many|.|15|TRBJ2-7|TRBV24-1
CATSDSKTGNYEQYF
TGTGCCACCAGTGATTCTAAGACAGGCAACTACGAGCAGTACTTC
>.|.|15|TRBJ1-1|TRBV11-2
CASSFSTEENTEAFF
TGTGCCAGCAGCTTTTCAACAGAAGAGAACACTGAAGCTTTCTTT
>many|.|14|TRBJ1-2|TRBV28
CASKNREGSYGYTF
TGTGCCAGCAAGAACAGGGAGGGCAGCTATGGCTACACCTTC
>many|.|10|TRBJ1-1|TRBV30
CAWRATEAFF
TGTGCCTGGAGAGCGACAGAAGCTTTCTTT
>.|.|13|TRBJ1-1|TRBV14
CASSQNGDLEAFF
TGTGCCAGCAGCCAAAATGGTGATTTAGAAGCTTTCTTT
>many|.|13|TRBJ1-1|TRBV15
CATSRPEWIEAFF
TGTGCCACCAGCAGGCCTGAGTGGATTGAAGCTTTCTTT
>.|.|12|TRBJ2-7|TRBV12-3/TRBV12-4
CASSHTIYEQYF
TGTGCCAGCAGTCATACCATCTACGAGCAGTACTTC
>many|.|15|TRBJ2-7|TRBV6-5
CASSYSGVSGYEQYF
TGTGCCAGCAGTTACTCAGGGGTGTCGGGCTACGAGCAGTACTTC
>many|TRBD1|15|TRBJ1-1|TRBV11-3
CASSLAGQAGTEAFF
TGTGCCAGCAGCTTAGCGGGACAGGCTGGGACTGAAGCTTTCTTT
>few|.|14|TRBJ2-2|TRBV6-5
CASSTGGGTGELFF
TGTGCCAGCAGTACCGGAGGGGGCACCGGGGAGCTGTTTTTT
>few|.|15|TRBJ1-5|TRBV30
CAWSGGQHSNQPQHF
TGTGCCTGGAGTGGCGGTCAGCATAGCAATCAGCCCCAGCATTTT
>.|.|14|TRBJ2-1|TRBV7-3
CASSPADSYNEQFF
TGTGCCAGCAGTCCAGCGGACTCCTACAATGAGCAGTTCTTC